Listed below are T cell receptor beta chains from one sample, sequenced in a study of OX40 agonist ivuxolimab in advanced cancers. TCRdb's copy holds only in-frame clones and misses some; the assay was immunoSEQ multiplex PCR. The table includes fewer than 85,000 clones, over 75% detected once. This specimen was CD4+ or CD8+ T cells sorted from blood, taken in a trial of the OX40 agonist ivuxolimab. The receptors were gathered from an adult with an advanced solid tumor such as melanoma, head and neck, liver or kidney cancer. Both conserved end residues are part of each CDR3. Each record gives: J gene, D gene, clone size, V gene, CDR3 DNA, CDR3 protein. A D gene is named only where the DNA matches it firmly. The size field is filled for only some rows; it gives once, few, many or a size class.

TRBJ1-1	TRBD1	.	TRBV29-1	TGCAGCGTTCACCTTTTACGGGACAGCGAAGCTTTCTTT	CSVHLLRDSEAFF
TRBJ2-1	.	.	TRBV5-1	TGCGCCAGCAGCTTGGACAGGGTTGCAGGCAATGAGCAGTTCTTC	CASSLDRVAGNEQFF
TRBJ2-7	.	.	TRBV6-5	TGTGCCAGCAGTTGGTCCTACGAGCAGTACTTC	CASSWSYEQYF
TRBJ2-3	.	.	TRBV19	TGTGCCAGTAGTGATCGGACCTCAGGAGCAGATACGCAGTATTTT	CASSDRTSGADTQYF
TRBJ2-1	TRBD1	.	TRBV5-1	TGCGCCAGCAGCTTGGGCGACAGGGGCGATGAGCAGTTCTTC	CASSLGDRGDEQFF
TRBJ2-3	.	.	TRBV7-9	TGTGCCAGCAGCTTAGGCCAGGGAGGCACAGATACGCAGTATTTT	CASSLGQGGTDTQYF
TRBJ1-4	.	.	TRBV5-4	TGTGCCAGCAGCGATGACACTGAAAAACTGTTTTTT	CASSDDTEKLFF
TRBJ2-6	.	.	TRBV27	TGTGCCAGCAGTTCCAGGGGTTCTGGGGCCAACGTCCTGACTTTC	CASSSRGSGANVLTF
TRBJ1-4	.	.	TRBV7-9	TGTGCCAGCAGCGCATGGCGGGGCACTAATGAAAAACTGTTTTTT	CASSAWRGTNEKLFF
TRBJ2-3	.	few	TRBV9	TGTGCCAGCAGCCCAGGGCAACTGACAGATACGCAGTATTTT	CASSPGQLTDTQYF
TRBJ1-5	TRBD1	.	TRBV6-5	TGTGCCAGCAGTTACGGACAGGGTGGGAATCAGCCCCAGCATTTT	CASSYGQGGNQPQHF
TRBJ2-2	.	.	TRBV5-1	TGCGCCAGCAGCATTATAGGGGCCACCGGGGAGCTGTTTTTT	CASSIIGATGELFF
TRBJ1-1	.	.	TRBV7-2	TGTGCCAGCAGCTTAGTGAGTCAGAACACTGAAGCTTTCTTT	CASSLVSQNTEAFF
TRBJ1-1	.	.	TRBV7-9	TGTGCCAGCAGCTTCTTCAGGGGGAACACTGAAGCTTTCTTT	CASSFFRGNTEAFF
TRBJ1-2	TRBD1	.	TRBV7-2	TGTGCCAGCAGCCCGACAGGGGCGGTTAACTATGGCTACACCTTC	CASSPTGAVNYGYTF
TRBJ1-5	.	.	TRBV19	TGTGCCAGTAGTGAGCGGGGACTGTATAGCAATCAGCCCCAGCATTTT	CASSERGLYSNQPQHF
TRBJ1-5	.	.	TRBV28	TGTGCCAGCAGTGGGCAGGGTAATGCCGGCCGCAATCAGCCCCAGCATTTT	CASSGQGNAGRNQPQHF
TRBJ2-1	.	few	TRBV5-6	TGTGCCAGCTGCCCGGGGCGCTACAATGAGCAGTTCTTC	CASCPGRYNEQFF
TRBJ1-5	.	.	TRBV6-1	TGTGCCAGCATGACTGGGCATCAGAATCAGCCCCAGCATTTT	CASMTGHQNQPQHF
TRBJ1-3	.	.	TRBV18	TGTGCCAGCTCACCAGAAGGGCTAACTGGAAACACCATATATTTT	CASSPEGLTGNTIYF
TRBJ1-2	TRBD1	.	TRBV5-4	TGTGCCAGCAGCTGGCGCCGCGGCCTTTTACAGGGGGATGTCTATGGCTACACCTTC	CASSWRRGLLQGDVYGYTF
TRBJ2-7	.	.	TRBV11-1	TGTGCCAGCAGCACAGGGTCCCACGAGCAGTACTTC	CASSTGSHEQYF
TRBJ1-1	.	.	TRBV10-3	TGTGCCATGTCTCTACAGGAGTGGGGCACTGAAGCTTTCTTT	CAMSLQEWGTEAFF
TRBJ2-7	TRBD2	.	TRBV6-5	TGTGCCAGCACCCCCAGACTAGCGGGAGAGGGAGAGCAGTACTTC	CASTPRLAGEGEQYF
TRBJ2-7	TRBD2	.	TRBV5-4	TGTGCCAGCAGCTTGGGTCTAGCGGGAGGGTCGAGCTCCTACGAGCAGTACTTC	CASSLGLAGGSSSYEQYF
TRBJ2-7	.	few	TRBV14	TGTGCCAGCAGCCTGGGGGGTGGGACGCAGTACTTC	CASSLGGGTQYF
TRBJ2-7	TRBD1	few	TRBV5-1	TGCGCCAGCGCTTTGGGGACAGAAACCTCTACGCGGTACTTC	CASALGTETSTRYF
TRBJ1-1	.	.	TRBV7-2	TGTGCCAGCAGCTTAGAGCTGGGGACTGAAGCTTTCTTT	CASSLELGTEAFF
TRBJ2-5	TRBD2	.	TRBV5-1	TGCGCCAGCAGCTTCGGGACTAGCGCTGAGACCCAGTACTTC	CASSFGTSAETQYF
TRBJ2-3	TRBD2	.	TRBV29-1	TGCAGCGTTGTGGGCGGGAGGGGTCCAGATACGCAGTATTTT	CSVVGGRGPDTQYF
TRBJ1-2	TRBD1	.	TRBV5-1	TGCGCCAGCAGCCCCCAGGGGGACGGCTACACCTTC	CASSPQGDGYTF
TRBJ2-2	.	.	TRBV7-8	TGTGCCAGCAGCTTATCCCCTACTAGGACCTCCGGGGAGCTGTTTTTT	CASSLSPTRTSGELFF
TRBJ1-5	.	.	TRBV2	TGTGCCAGCGGACTTTCACGGGCAAGCAATCAGCCCCAGCATTTT	CASGLSRASNQPQHF
TRBJ1-1	.	.	TRBV10-3	TGTGCCATCAGTGAGTCCGCCGGGCGCCCTGAAGCTTTCTTT	CAISESAGRPEAFF
TRBJ2-7	.	.	TRBV12-2	TGTGCAAGTCGCTTAGATAGGCGGGAGGGCCTTGAGCAGTACTTC	CASRLDRREGLEQYF
TRBJ2-7	.	.	TRBV6-5	TGTGCCAGCAGTTACAGAGATGGACCTTACGAGCAGTACTTC	CASSYRDGPYEQYF
TRBJ1-4	.	once	TRBV12-2	TGTGCAAGTCGCAAACTTACAGGGGAAACTAATGAAAAACTGTTTTTT	CASRKLTGETNEKLFF
TRBJ2-1	.	.	TRBV19	TGTGCCAGTAGTAGGGACATATACAATGAGCAGTTCTTC	CASSRDIYNEQFF
TRBJ2-6	.	.	TRBV5-5	TGTGCCAGCAGCTTGGTAGGGGCTGGGGCCAACGTCCTGACTTTC	CASSLVGAGANVLTF
TRBJ1-2	.	.	TRBV7-8	TGTGCCAGCAGGCGGGGAATCGAGGGCTACACCTTC	CASRRGIEGYTF
TRBJ2-5	.	few	TRBV20-1	TGCAGTGCGTTCCAAGAGACCCAGTACTTC	CSAFQETQYF
TRBJ2-3	TRBD2	.	TRBV11-1	TGTGCCAGCAGATCCCCTAGCGGGGTGGCAGATACGCAGTATTTT	CASRSPSGVADTQYF
TRBJ2-7	.	.	TRBV6-5	TGTGCCAGCAGAAGGACAGAACAGCCCTACGAGCAGTACTTC	CASRRTEQPYEQYF
TRBJ2-5	TRBD1	once	TRBV28	TGTGCCAGCACGGGACAGCAAGAGACCCAGTACTTC	CASTGQQETQYF
TRBJ1-5	.	.	TRBV7-9	TGTGCCAGCAGCTTCGGAGATCAGCCCCAGCATTTT	CASSFGDQPQHF
TRBJ1-2	.	.	TRBV7-9	TGTGCCAGCAGCCAGGGAACCTCCCGCAAATTCTATGGCTACACCTTC	CASSQGTSRKFYGYTF
TRBJ2-3	TRBD1	.	TRBV30	TGTGCCTACGGACAGGGGACAGATACGCAGTATTTT	CAYGQGTDTQYF
TRBJ1-2	.	.	TRBV7-9	TGTGCCAGCAGCCCAGGGAGCTCTGAAGCCTATGGCTACACCTTC	CASSPGSSEAYGYTF
TRBJ1-4	.	.	TRBV15	TGTGCCACCAGCTCAACACCCGTGGCTAATGAAAAACTGTTTTTT	CATSSTPVANEKLFF
TRBJ2-5	.	.	TRBV6-6	TGTGCCAGCGCGGGGACCCAAGGGGAGACCCAGTACTTC	CASAGTQGETQYF
TRBJ1-1	.	.	TRBV28	TGTGCCAGCAGTTTATTTGGGGGGGCGCAAGGAGAGGAAGCTTTCTTT	CASSLFGGAQGEEAFF